Following are 29 T cell receptor beta chains from one sample sequenced in a study of blood T cell repertoires in COVID-19. Assay: immunoSEQ multiplex PCR; the TCRdb copy retains only in-frame clones and omits some. The sample has some 97,000 clones; around four fifths are singletons. Sequencing input: peripheral blood. These receptor sequences come from a woman in her 70s with acute or convalescent COVID-19.

This chain links TRBV3-1 (or the pseudogene TRBV3-2) with TRBJ1-1; TRBD1 matches at 9 bases. The germline V gene encodes CDR1 LGHDT and CDR2 YNNKEL (reference sequence). The length of the CDR3 is 15 residues. Losses at the gene ends were 3 bases for V and 2 bases for J; bases not matched to a gene: 4. This CDR3 reads CASSHRDRANTEAFF. The CDR3 region has the DNA TGTGCCAGCAGCCATCGGGACAGGGCCAACACTGAAGCTTTCTTT.

V and J are TRBV27 and TRBJ2-5; D is unclear. CDR1 MNHEY and CDR2 SMNVEV come from the germline V gene (reference sequence). V was clipped by 6 bases and J by 9 bases, with 29 bases between them. The CDR3 length is 17 residues. The CDR3 protein is CASSVLPGSLPRVSQYF. In DNA form, the CDR3 reads TGTGCCAGCAGCGTCCTCCCCGGCAGCCTACCTAGAGTTTCCCAGTACTTC.

The chain joins TRBV5-6 to TRBJ1-6; 9 nucleotides agree with TRBD1. The germline V gene has CDR1 SGHDT and CDR2 YYEEEE. The V gene end was trimmed by 4 bases and the J gene end by 8 bases; junction bases not matched to a gene: 4. CDR3 size: 14 residues. The DNA of the CDR3 is TGTGCCAGCAGCGAGACAGGGGGGGATTCACCCCTCCACTTT. Protein: CASSETGGDSPLHF.

The CDR3 coding sequence is TGCGCCAGCAGGGGGGGATGGCGGAGGGCAACTAATGAAAAACTGTTTTTT. This translates into CASRGGWRRATNEKLFF. This chain links TRBV4-3 with TRBJ1-4; perhaps TRBD1 as D (5 bases). Germline V gene data show CDR1 as LGHNA and CDR2 as YSLEER. The CDR3 contains 17 residues. Trimming removed 6 bases from V and 0 bases from J, with 17 bases in between.

The chain employs TRBV7-9 and TRBJ2-1; D may be TRBD1 (5 bases). Trimming took off 8 bases at V and 4 bases at J, with 21 bases between the two ends. There are 16 residues in the CDR3. Germline CDR1 is SEHNR and CDR2 is FQNEAQ (reference sequence). The CDR3 region is CASSYRSERSYNEQFF. Written as DNA, the CDR3 is TGTGCCAGCTCCTACAGGTCCGAGAGATCTTACAATGAGCAGTTCTTC.

V usage is TRBV19 and J usage is TRBJ2-4; 7 positions match TRBD1. J lost 8 bases, V lost 4 bases, and 5 bases had no gene match. The CDR3 covers 13 residues. CDR1 and CDR2 (germline): LNHDA, SQIVND (reference sequence). In nucleotides, the CDR3 is TGTGCCAGTAGTAGAGGGACAGCCGACATTCAGTACTTC. Encoded protein: CASSRGTADIQYF.

This chain connects TRBV5-4 to TRBJ1-2; no clear D. Germline V gene data show CDR1 as SGHNT and CDR2 as YYREEE (reference sequence). Trimming took off 4 bases at V and 5 bases at J, with 18 bases between the two ends. The CDR3 totals 15 residues. The CDR3 DNA reads as TGTGCCAGCAGCGGTACAGCGGCGGCGAGTTATGGCTACACCTTC. As protein: CASSGTAAASYGYTF.

The chain couples TRBV6-5 to TRBJ1-2; no definite D call. The V gene's germline CDR1 is MNHEY and CDR2 SVGAGI. V lost 6 bases and J lost 7, with 12 bases in between. This CDR3 contains 12 residues. The CDR3 reads CASRATSRGYTF. The CDR3 DNA reads as TGTGCCAGCAGAGCGACGTCTCGTGGCTACACCTTC.

The rearrangement links TRBV18 to TRBJ1-1; the D gene is possibly TRBD1 (5 bases). Germline values: CDR1 KGHSH, CDR2 LQKENI. The CDR3 loop spans 14 amino acids. The V gene lost 3 bases and the J gene lost 2 bases, with 10 bases spanning the gap. CDR3 nucleotide sequence: TGTGCCAGCTCACCGAAAGGGGATAACACTGAAGCTTTCTTT. Encoded protein: CASSPKGDNTEAFF.

CDR3: CASSFRSGNSPLHF. The CDR3 DNA follows: TGTGCCAGCAGCTTCCGGTCAGGGAATTCACCCCTCCACTTT. The V gene is TRBV7-2, the J gene TRBJ1-6; D is possibly TRBD1 (5 bases). The CDR3 contains 14 residues. Trimming shortened V by 3 bases and J by 7 bases, and 10 bases separated the two germline ends. Germline loops: CDR1 SGHTA, CDR2 FQGNSA.

This chain connects TRBV27 to TRBJ1-2, with 7 bases aligning to TRBD1. The V and J ends lost 6 bases and 4 bases, in that order; junction bases with no gene match: 8. Germline assignment: CDR1 MNHEY and CDR2 SMNVEV (reference sequence). The CDR3 spans 14 residues. The CDR3: CASRGDSRSYGYTF. CDR3 bases: TGTGCCAGCAGGGGGGACAGTCGGAGCTATGGCTACACCTTC.

J is TRBJ2-1 and V is TRBV15, with TRBD2 identical over 10 bases. The CDR3 covers 16 residues. CDR1 and CDR2 from the germline V gene are LNHNV and YYDKDF (reference sequence). Trimming removed 1 base from V and 4 bases from J; junction bases left unmatched: 4. This CDR3 reads CATSRVGGLAYNEQFF. DNA for the CDR3: TGTGCCACCAGCAGAGTGGGGGGACTAGCGTACAATGAGCAGTTCTTC.

The chain combines TRBV7-6 with TRBJ2-7, with TRBD1 as a possible D gene (5 bases). Germline V gene data show CDR1 as SGHVS and CDR2 as FNYEAQ. V gave up 5 bases and J gave up 4 bases, with 12 bases separating them. The CDR3 consists of 13 residues. CDR3 region: CASSKVGQYEQYV. The CDR3 nucleotides are TGTGCCAGCAGCAAGGTAGGACAATACGAGCAGTACGTC.

The table lists this clone with a count of one. The chain carries TRBV23-1 and TRBJ2-1; maybe TRBD2 (6 bases). TRBV23-1 is treated as an ORF (open reading frame) with a function not yet certain. V was clipped by 4 bases and J by 8 bases, with 21 bases between them. The CDR3 has 16 residues. The CDR3 protein is CASSRGGAGPDHEQFF. The CDR3 coding sequence is TGCGCCAGCAGTCGCGGTGGGGCGGGGCCGGACCATGAGCAGTTCTTC.

This clone was counted a few times. The chain uses TRBV15 and TRBJ1-5; D unresolved. V was clipped by 1 base and J by 1 base, with 8 bases between them. Germline V gene data show CDR1 as LNHNV and CDR2 as YYDKDF (reference sequence). The CDR3 sequence is 15 residues long. As DNA, the CDR3 is TGTGCCACCAGCAGAGGGGAGATAAGCAATCAGCCCCAGCATTTT. Its translation is CATSRGEISNQPQHF.

V is TRBV14 and J is TRBJ1-6, with D tentatively TRBD1 (6 bases). V shed 4 bases and J shed 5 bases, with 18 bases lying between them. Germline V lookup: CDR1 SGHDN, CDR2 FVKESK. The CDR3 has 17 residues. CDR3 nucleotide sequence: TGTGCCAGCAGCCCTCGGGGGGGCCTTCGGGATAATTCACCCCTCCACTTT. It translates to CASSPRGGLRDNSPLHF.

The genes are TRBV5-1 and TRBJ2-2; D is undetermined. V was trimmed by 1 base and J by 0 bases, leaving 10 bases between them. The CDR3 is 16 amino acids. Germline values: CDR1 SGHRS, CDR2 YFSETQ. CDR3 loop: CASSLIPSTNTGELFF. The CDR3 DNA follows: TGCGCCAGCAGCTTGATCCCGAGTACGAACACCGGGGAGCTGTTTTTT.

The chain links TRBV7-8 to TRBJ2-6, with TRBD1 matching 8 bases. The germline V gene has CDR1 SGHVS and CDR2 FQNEAQ. Unmatched junction bases numbered 8, after V lost 1 base and J lost 0 bases. The length of the CDR3 is 19 residues. The chain's CDR3 is CASSLGLPGGLSGANVLTF. CDR3 sequence (DNA): TGTGCCAGCAGCTTAGGGCTCCCAGGGGGCCTCTCTGGGGCCAACGTCCTGACTTTC.

This rearrangement joins TRBV25-1 to TRBJ1-3, with TRBD1 matching over 7 bases. CDR3 length: 15 residues. Germline assignment: CDR1 MGHDK and CDR2 SYGVNS. J lost 2 bases, V lost 3 bases, and 4 bases had no gene match. In nucleotides, the CDR3 is TGTGCCAGCAGTGACGACAGGGTGGCTGGAAACACCATATATTTT. Protein product: CASSDDRVAGNTIYF. Looking up the rest from reference TRBV25-1 and TRBJ1-3 gives the full variable domain: EADIYQTPRYLVIGTGKKITLECSQTMGHDKMYWYQQDPGMELHLIHYSYGVNSTEKGDLSSESTVSRIRTEHFPLTLESARPSHTSQYLCASSDDRVAGNTIYFGEGSWLTVV.

The rearrangement uses TRBV19 and TRBJ1-1; TRBD1 agrees at 11 bases. Germline trimming cut 10 bases from V and 1 base from J; bases unmatched to any gene: 8. The CDR3 extends over 15 amino acids. Germline CDR1 LNHDA, CDR2 SQIVND (reference sequence). CDR3 sequence reads: CATLGQGASNTEAFF. DNA of the CDR3: TGTGCCACCCTAGGACAGGGGGCGTCGAACACTGAAGCTTTCTTT.

The rearrangement links TRBV6-6 to TRBJ2-7, with TRBD1 matching 7 bases. The V gene's germline CDR1 is MNHNY and CDR2 SVGAGI (reference sequence). CDR3 length equals 13 residues. Trimming cost V 5 bases and J 6 bases; bases outside gene matches: 7. Here the CDR3 DNA reads TGTGCCAGCAGTCCGGGACAGACATTCGAGCAGTACTTC. Its translation: CASSPGQTFEQYF.

The sample holds one count of this clone. The gene calls are TRBV5-4 and TRBJ2-2; 11 bases match TRBD2. Trimming cost V 0 bases and J 6 bases; bases outside gene matches: 4. The CDR3 loop spans 16 amino acids. Germline V lookup: CDR1 SGHNT, CDR2 YYREEE (reference sequence). CDR3 residues: CASSLAGLAGSGELFF. The CDR3 nucleotides read TGTGCCAGCAGCTTGGCCGGACTAGCGGGCTCCGGGGAGCTGTTTTTT.

This rearrangement joins TRBV5-1 to TRBJ2-7; the D is unclear. The germline V gene encodes CDR1 SGHRS and CDR2 YFSETQ. Between the trimmed V and J ends, which lost 4 bases and 0 bases, there was a span of 5 bases. The CDR3 runs to 12 residues. The CDR3 DNA reads TGCGCCAGCAGCGCGAGCTCCTACGAGCAGTACTTC. Its translation is CASSASSYEQYF.

This clone showed up just once. This chain uses TRBV6-2 or TRBV6-3 with TRBJ1-1; the match to TRBD1 covers 8 bases. This CDR3 spans 17 amino acids. Germline V gene sequence: CDR1 MNHEY, CDR2 SVGEGT. The V and J ends lost 0 bases and 10 bases, in that order; junction bases with no gene match: 16. The CDR3 sequence is CASSYSAAGGAKQPAFF. CDR3 sequence (DNA): TGTGCCAGCAGTTACTCCGCGGCAGGGGGCGCGAAACAGCCAGCTTTCTTT.

The V gene is TRBV6-1, the J gene TRBJ1-5, with 7 bases fitting TRBD1. J lost 4 bases, V lost 0 bases, and 6 bases had no gene match. Germline assignment: CDR1 MNHNS and CDR2 SASEGT. The CDR3 sequence is 16 residues long. CDR3 region: CASSEAAGTANQPQHF. For the CDR3, the DNA is TGTGCCAGCAGTGAAGCGGCAGGGACAGCAAATCAGCCCCAGCATTTT.

The chain combines TRBV11-2 with TRBJ1-5; the match to TRBD1 covers 10 bases. The CDR3 consists of 15 residues. Looked up from germline, CDR1 is SGHAT and CDR2 is FQNNGV. V gave up 5 bases and J gave up 7 bases; unmatched junction bases: 8. CDR3 sequence: CASSPTGGGGQPQHF. CDR3 DNA sequence: TGTGCCAGCAGCCCGACAGGGGGCGGGGGACAGCCCCAGCATTTT.

The chain carries TRBV19 and TRBJ2-4, with 8 bases identical to TRBD1. The CDR3 contains 14 residues. CDR1 and CDR2 from the germline V gene are LNHDA and SQIVND (reference sequence). With V trimmed by 7 bases and J by 8 bases, 10 bases remained unmatched. CDR3 in amino acids: CASTPSGGRYIQYF. The CDR3 bases are TGTGCCAGTACCCCCTCAGGGGGCCGGTACATTCAGTACTTC.

The V call is TRBV19, the J call TRBJ1-1, with TRBD1 matching 8 bases. Per germline, CDR1 LNHDA and CDR2 SQIVND (reference sequence). This CDR3 contains 20 residues. In DNA form, the CDR3 reads TGTGCGATGGACAGGGTCCAAATTGTTCGAGGGCAGGCAAGGAACACTGAAGCTTTCTTT. Amino acids: CAMDRVQIVRGQARNTEAFF.

The chain is built from TRBV4-3 and TRBJ1-3, with 7 bases that match TRBD1. The germline gives CDR1 LGHNA, CDR2 YSLEER. The CDR3 is 16 amino acids. Germline trimming cut 0 bases from V and 4 bases from J; bases unmatched to any gene: 6. The CDR3: CASSQDERGLGNTIYF. DNA for the CDR3: TGCGCCAGCAGCCAAGATGAAAGGGGGCTGGGAAACACCATATATTTT.